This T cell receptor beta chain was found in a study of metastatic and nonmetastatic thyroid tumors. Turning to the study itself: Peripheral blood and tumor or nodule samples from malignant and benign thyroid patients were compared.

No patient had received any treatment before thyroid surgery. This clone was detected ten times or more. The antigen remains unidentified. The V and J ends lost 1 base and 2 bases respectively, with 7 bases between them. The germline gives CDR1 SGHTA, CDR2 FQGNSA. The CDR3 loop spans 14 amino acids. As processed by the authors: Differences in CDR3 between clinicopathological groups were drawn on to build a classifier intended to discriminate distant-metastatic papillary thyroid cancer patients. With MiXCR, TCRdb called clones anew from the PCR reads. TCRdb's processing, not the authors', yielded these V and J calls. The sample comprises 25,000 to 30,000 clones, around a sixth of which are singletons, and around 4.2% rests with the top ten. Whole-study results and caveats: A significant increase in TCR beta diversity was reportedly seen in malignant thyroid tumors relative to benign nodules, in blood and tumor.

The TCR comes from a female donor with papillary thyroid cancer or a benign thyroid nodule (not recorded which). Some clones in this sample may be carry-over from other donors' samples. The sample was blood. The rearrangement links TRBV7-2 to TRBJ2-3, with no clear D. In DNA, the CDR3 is TGTGCCAGCAGCTTAGACCCGGTCACAGATACGCAGTATTTT. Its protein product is CASSLDPVTDTQYF.